Reported below is one T cell receptor (beta chain). The antigen remains undetermined. The sample is drawn from a study of CD8 T cells in Susac syndrome. The wider study: Patients with Susac syndrome were therapy-naive, treated with corticosteroids, or treated with intravenous immunoglobulin alone when blood was collected.

The CDR3 loop spans 17 amino acids. Unmatched junction bases numbered 6, after V lost 0 bases and J lost 2 bases. The germline V gene encodes CDR1 MNHEY and CDR2 SVGAGI. The RNA, 0.5 to 1 ug, was put through reverse transcription using random hexamers. TCRdb analysed the immunoSEQ multiplex PCR reads with MiXCR anew, one entry per CDR3 protein. The repertoire holds under 200,000 distinct CDR3 sequences, with approximately 95% as singletons. Study-wide points: Some 17 Susac-specific public clones were found in total CD8+ repertoires and several in CD8+ TEMRA repertoires.

The chain employs TRBV6-5 and TRBJ1-2, with 10 bases matching TRBD1. The clonotype was recovered from a human donor with Susac syndrome. The sample consisted of CD8+ T cells from PBMCs. CDR3 amino acids: CASSYSRGTGANYGYTF. Written as DNA, the CDR3 is TGTGCCAGCAGTTACTCTAGGGGGACAGGGGCCAACTATGGCTACACCTTC.